These 4 T cell receptor beta chains were sequenced from one sample in a study of blood T cells in healthy people across ages. Sample-barcoded 5' priming and a J-beta primer mix drove a second PCR of roughly 6 to 12 cycles. In TCRdb, the 5' RACE reads were re-called with MiXCR into one record per CDR3 protein. The sample has about 640,000 distinct CDR3 sequences, about 53% seen once; the top ten hold over 35%. The sample taken for sequencing was blood. Source of these receptors: a man in his 60s in good health.

The V gene is TRBV20-1, the J gene TRBJ2-7, with 7 bases aligning to TRBD2. CDR1 DFQATT and CDR2 SNEGSKA come from the germline V gene (reference sequence). The CDR3 has 13 residues. V shed 3 bases and J 4 bases; nucleotides not matched to a gene: 6. CDR3: CSASGGIGYEQYF. The DNA of the CDR3 is TGCAGTGCTAGCGGGGGGATCGGATACGAGCAGTACTTC.

This sequence joins TRBV24-1 and TRBJ2-3; TRBD1 aligns across 8 bases. Germline trimming cut 7 bases from V and 8 bases from J; bases unmatched to any gene: 16. The CDR3 loop spans 16 amino acids. Germline V gives CDR1 KGHDR, CDR2 SFDVKD. CDR3 sequence: CATSESTGQGHATQYF. CDR3 sequence (DNA): TGTGCCACCAGCGAAAGCACTGGACAGGGCCATGCTACGCAGTATTTT.

In its sample, this clonotype was seen a few times. The chain employs TRBV4-1 and TRBJ2-3; D is ambiguous. There are 13 residues in the CDR3. Germline V gene data show CDR1 as MGHRA and CDR2 as YSYEKL. Trimming took 1 base from V and 5 from J, leaving 7 bases between them. Here the CDR3 DNA reads TGCGCCAGCAGCCAAGCTTGGGGAGATACGCAGTATTTT. It encodes CASSQAWGDTQYF.

The chain couples TRBV5-1 to TRBJ2-5; 7 nucleotides match TRBD1. CDR1 SGHRS and CDR2 YFSETQ come from the germline V gene. Unmatched junction bases numbered 4, after V lost 2 bases and J lost 0 bases. This CDR3 has 15 residues. The CDR3 sequence: CASSFIQGYQETQYF. The CDR3 DNA reads TGCGCCAGCAGCTTCATACAGGGGTACCAAGAGACCCAGTACTTC.